This T cell receptor (beta chain) was identified during a study of tissue T cells after allogeneic stem cell transplantation. The study's findings and limits: Blood and spleen captured only part of the tissue TCR repertoire.

As for time point: mouse harvest day 14 after allogeneic transplant. Mouse grafts combined 10^7 T-cell-depleted bone marrow cells with 10^6 splenic CD5+ T cells. Tissues came from B6→BALB/c major-mismatch GVHD mice at day 7 or 14. V lost 0 bases and J lost 5, with 11 bases in between. The germline CDR1 and CDR2 sequences are FNHDT and SITEND (reference sequence). CDR3 length equals 14 residues. The method was immunoSEQ multiplex PCR; TCRdb's version includes in-frame clones alone and lacks a portion of them. The sample shows around 650 clones, 45% of them seen only once. On this clone: The antigen is undetermined. Gene names follow the mouse nomenclature. The read falls 1 residue short of the CDR3 end, and the missing part is taken from the germline J gene.

The sequence derives from a female BALB/c mouse given C57BL/6 T cells with graft-versus-host disease after an allogeneic hematopoietic cell transplant. The chain links TRBV19 to TRBJ1-1; D is perhaps TRBD1 (5 bases). The sample consisted of liver tissue. This CDR3 reads CASSIGQGGTEVFF. The covered CDR3 bases are TGTGCCAGCAGTATAGGGCAGGGAGGGACAGAAGTCTTC. The full variable domain, rest sourced from reference TRBV19 and TRBJ1-1, is GGIITQTPKFLIGQEGQKLTLKCQQNFNHDTMYWYRQDSGKGLRLIYYSITENDLQKGDLSEGYDASREKKSSFSLTVTSAQKNEMAVFLCASSIGQGGTEVFFGKGTRLTVV.